This T cell receptor (beta chain) comes out of a study of CD8+CD57+ T cells in acquired aplastic anemia. The study profiled TCR beta VDJ and CDR3 using genomic DNA as template. Each CDR3 protein is one row after TCRdb ran MiXCR on the reads. The sample includes about 400,000 distinct CDR3 sequences, 60% to 80% of them seen just once. This CDR3 has 12 residues. The V segment lost 3 bases and the J segment 18 bases; nucleotides outside the gene matches: 8. The germline V gene has CDR1 SGHRS and CDR2 YFSETQ. The genes are TRBV5-1 and TRBJ1-6, with TRBD1 matching 8 bases. The sequence derives from a human donor in good health, serving as a control. Sequenced material: sorted CD4+, CD8+, or CD8+CD57+ T cells (not recorded which) from PBMCs. In DNA, the CDR3 is TGCGCCAGCAGCTCTGAGTCTGGACAGGGCCACTTT. This gives the protein CASSSESGQGHF.